Sequencing of this TCR beta chain was carried out in a study of cytomegalovirus exposure and HLA in healthy donors. Study results and caveats: A later analysis found common viral pathogens apparently linked to several of the most significant clusters. Reports described diagnosis of cytomegalovirus status by the classifier as highly specific and sensitive. Rarity held for most TCR sequences, but there were some public TCRs that occurred in many donors.

Primers for the PCR totalled 60 Vbeta and 13 Jbeta. Using immunoSEQ multiplex PCR, the repertoire was profiled, and TCRdb retains in-frame clones only, with some absent. There are 150,000 to 200,000 clones in the sample; roughly 80% occur only once, and 11% lies in the top ten. The CDR3 extends over 16 amino acids. Trimming took 5 bases from V and 7 from J; bases not matched to a gene: 13. The germline V gene has CDR1 MDHEN and CDR2 SYDVKM. About this clone itself: Its antigen is as yet unknown.

The source material was PBMCs. This receptor was obtained from a man between 18 and 29 years old in good health and CMV-seropositive. The chain uses TRBV28 and TRBJ1-4, with 7 bases fitting TRBD1. CDR3 region: CASSGQTGVGGEKLFF. CDR3 coding DNA: TGTGCCAGCAGTGGGCAAACAGGGGTGGGTGGTGAAAAACTGTTTTTT.